Sequencing of this TCR beta chain was carried out in a study of OX40 agonist ivuxolimab in advanced cancers. CDR1 and CDR2 from the germline V gene are SQVTM and ANQGSEA. The CDR3 consists of 17 residues. V was shortened by 5 bases and J by 1 base, with 22 bases between the two germline ends. Only in-frame clones appear in the TCRdb table, and some are missing; sequencing was by immunoSEQ multiplex PCR. The sample lists 70,000 to 95,000 clones, around 87% occurring once. Sampling times: baseline, cycle 4 day 1, cycle 7 day 1. This TCR derives from an adult with an advanced solid tumor such as melanoma, head and neck, liver or kidney cancer. The rearrangement links TRBV29-1 to TRBJ2-3; maybe TRBD2 (7 bases). The sequencing here drew on CD4+ or CD8+ T cells sorted from blood, taken in a trial of the OX40 agonist ivuxolimab. The CDR3 loop is CSVRKPRGGGRTDTQYF. Written as DNA, the CDR3 is TGCAGCGTTCGAAAACCTAGGGGAGGGGGACGCACAGATACGCAGTATTTT.